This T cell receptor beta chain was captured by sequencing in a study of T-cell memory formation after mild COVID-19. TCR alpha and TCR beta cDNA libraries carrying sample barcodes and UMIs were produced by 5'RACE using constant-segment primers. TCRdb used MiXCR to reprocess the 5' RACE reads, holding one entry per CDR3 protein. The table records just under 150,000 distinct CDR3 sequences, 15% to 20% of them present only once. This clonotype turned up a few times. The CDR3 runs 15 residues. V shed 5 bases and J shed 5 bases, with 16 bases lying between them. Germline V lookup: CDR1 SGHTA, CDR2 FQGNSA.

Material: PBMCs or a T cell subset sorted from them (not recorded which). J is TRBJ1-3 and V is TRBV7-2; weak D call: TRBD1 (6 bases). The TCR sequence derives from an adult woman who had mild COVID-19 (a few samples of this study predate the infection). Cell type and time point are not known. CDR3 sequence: CASSRGQAKRNTIYF. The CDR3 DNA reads TGTGCCAGCAGCCGGGGACAAGCTAAGCGAAACACCATATATTTT.